The entry below gives a single T cell receptor beta chain sequence along with its context. The count of this clone is one. Its antigen has not been determined. Base qualities are not at hand, and no much larger clone is one base apart. These data belong to a study of OX40 agonist ivuxolimab in advanced cancers. Study-wide context: Ivuxolimab, which targeted the costimulatory receptor OX40 (CD134), was an agonistic, fully human IgG2 monoclonal antibody. Intravenous ivuxolimab was administered to patients every 2 weeks at six dose levels: 0.01, 0.1, 0.3, 1.5, 3 and 10 mg/kg. Of the roughly 54 dose-escalation patients, hepatocellular carcinoma was present in approximately 20, melanoma in some 15, renal cell carcinoma in 9 and head and neck cancer in 9. In the dose-escalation cohort, 70% to 85% of patients were male, and the mean age was approximately 60 years, with a range of about 23 to 80. Patients were allowed to have had prior anti-PD-1, anti-PD-L1 or anti-CTLA-4 therapy, and more than 30% of the dose-escalation patients had previously received checkpoint inhibitors. Partial responses occurred in three dose-escalation patients: two with cutaneous melanoma and one with hepatocellular carcinoma. The point of sequencing TCRbeta in the periphery was to test whether ivuxolimab changed TCR sequence diversity and drove clonal T-cell expansion. The paper reports the monotherapy dose-escalation portion (N of about 56 patients) of the phase I ivuxolimab trial. Overall study outcomes, separate from this receptor: The antigen specificity of the clonally expanded peripheral T cells was not determined. Partial responders in the 0.1-3.0 mg/kg groups had among the lowest normalized peripheral clonal expansion, especially among CD8+ T cells. At doses of 0.1 to 3.0 mg/kg, clonal expansion of both CD4+ and CD8+ blood T cells was observed from baseline to week 6. Low levels of normalized T-cell clonal expansion were also seen in some patients who did not respond. After ivuxolimab, expanded clones were on average more numerous among CD8+ T cells than among CD4+ T cells.

Trimming takes 0 bases from V and 4 bases from J, and the germline ends sit 19 bases apart. For CDR1 and CDR2, the germline V gene lists LGHNA and YNFKEQ. Reading from cysteine to phenylalanine, the CDR3 counts 18 amino acids. The retained sequence is limited to the CDR3, 54 bases, with the frame set at the first base. To sequence the TCRbeta CDR3 region, genomic DNA was isolated from the sorted cells. The immunoSEQ Assay was used for sequencing of TCRbeta CDR3 regions. In TCRdb, the immuneACCESS table is reduced to in-frame sequences with V and J assigned. These tables do not hold every clone; where another copy was compared, an unresolved V gene accounts for under half, and the others remain unexplained. Across this sample there are 65,000 to 80,000 clones, with 85% to 90% seen only once. The ten largest clonotypes hold 0.99% of the sample. Patients with autoimmune disease history or receiving systemic immunosuppression were excluded from the trial. Peripheral blood for TCR sequencing was collected from all dose cohorts at baseline, on cycle 4 day 1, and on cycle 7 day 1. The samples were drawn from a first-in-human, open-label, multicenter phase I dose-escalation trial of ivuxolimab. Adults with locally advanced or metastatic melanoma, renal cell, hepatocellular, or head and neck squamous cell carcinoma were enrolled in the trial. Before TCR sequencing, CD4+ T cells and CD8+ T cells from peripheral blood were sorted into separate populations.

The sample in question was CD4+ or CD8+ T cells sorted from blood, obtained in a trial of the OX40 agonist ivuxolimab. The receptor was isolated from an adult with an advanced solid tumor such as melanoma, head and neck, liver or kidney cancer. The sequence joins TRBV4-2 to TRBJ1-3, with the D gene call left open. This receptor carries the CDR3 CASSQDRVESLGGNTIYF. The nucleotide sequence reads as follows: TGTGCCAGCAGCCAAGATAGGGTTGAGAGTTTGGGAGGAAACACCATATATTTT.